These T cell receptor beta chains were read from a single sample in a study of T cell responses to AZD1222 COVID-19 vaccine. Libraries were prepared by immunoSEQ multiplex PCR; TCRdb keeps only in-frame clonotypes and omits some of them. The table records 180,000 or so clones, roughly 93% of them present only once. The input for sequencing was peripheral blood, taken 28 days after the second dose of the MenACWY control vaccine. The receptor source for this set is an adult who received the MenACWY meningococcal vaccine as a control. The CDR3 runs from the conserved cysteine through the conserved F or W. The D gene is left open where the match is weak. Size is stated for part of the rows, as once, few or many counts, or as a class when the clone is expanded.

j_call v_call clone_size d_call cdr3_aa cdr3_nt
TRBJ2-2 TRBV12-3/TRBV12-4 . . CASSRTGELFF TGTGCCAGCAGCCGGACCGGGGAGCTGTTTTTT
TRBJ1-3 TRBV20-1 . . CSASFGGSGNTIYF TGCAGTGCTAGTTTCGGGGGCTCTGGAAACACCATATATTTT
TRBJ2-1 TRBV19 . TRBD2 CASISGGAGYNEQFF TGTGCCAGTATCAGCGGGGGGGCCGGCTACAATGAGCAGTTCTTC
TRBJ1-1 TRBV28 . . CASSLGGGVKMNTEAFF TGTGCCAGCAGTTTGGGGGGGGGCGTTAAAATGAACACTGAAGCTTTCTTT
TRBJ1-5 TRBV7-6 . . CASRSSRVEANNQPQHF TGTGCCAGCAGAAGTTCGAGGGTAGAGGCAAACAATCAGCCCCAGCATTTT
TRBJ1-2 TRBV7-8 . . CASSPQGVGYTF TGTGCCAGCAGCCCCCAAGGGGTTGGCTACACCTTC
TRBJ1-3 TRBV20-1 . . CSASRGFGSSGNTIYF TGCAGTGCTAGTCGGGGCTTCGGGAGCTCTGGAAACACCATATATTTT
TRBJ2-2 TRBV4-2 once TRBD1 CASSRESRGPATRELFF TGTGCCAGCAGCCGAGAATCTAGGGGGCCAGCCACCCGGGAGCTGTTTTTT
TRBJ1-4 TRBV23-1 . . CASRRGRKKETEKLFF TGCGCCAGCAGACGCGGACGGAAAAAAGAAACGGAAAAACTGTTTTTT
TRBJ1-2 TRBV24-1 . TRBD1 CATSAAPHSGGQGAQGYTF TGTGCCACCAGTGCAGCACCTCACTCGGGGGGACAGGGGGCGCAGGGCTACACCTTC
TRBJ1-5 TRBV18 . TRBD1 CASSLGQGIQPQHF TGTGCCAGCTCACTGGGACAGGGTATTCAGCCCCAGCATTTT
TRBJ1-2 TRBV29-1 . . CSVERGSNYGYTF TGCAGCGTTGAAAGGGGTTCTAACTATGGCTACACCTTC
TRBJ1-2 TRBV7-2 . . CASSRDGQILNYGYTF TGTGCCAGCAGCAGGGATGGACAAATCCTTAACTATGGCTACACCTTC
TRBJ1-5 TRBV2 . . CASSRDTSVTQPQHF TGTGCCAGCAGTCGGGACACTTCCGTCACTCAGCCCCAGCATTTT
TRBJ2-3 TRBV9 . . CASSVDGGPLDTQYF TGTGCCAGCAGCGTAGATGGGGGGCCCCTAGATACGCAGTATTTT